One sample yielded the 3 T cell receptor beta chains listed below, sequenced in a study of T cells after yellow fever vaccination. MiXCR, applied by TCRdb to the 5' RACE reads, yields one record per CDR3 protein. This table has 200,000 to 250,000 distinct CDR3 sequences, around 3.1% appearing once. The material was CD4+ T cells sorted from PBMCs, obtained 10 days after the yellow fever booster vaccination. These receptors originate from a man aged 18 to 35 who received the YFV17D yellow fever vaccine.

Ten or more counts support this clonotype. This chain links TRBV7-2 with TRBJ2-1; 8 bases map to TRBD2. V lost 3 bases and J lost 4; bases outside the gene matches: 5. Looked up from germline, CDR1 is SGHTA and CDR2 is FQGNSA. This CDR3 is 15 amino acids long. The CDR3 region has the DNA TGTGCCAGCAGCTTGGGAGCGGGGGTGTACAATGAGCAGTTCTTC. This encodes CASSLGAGVYNEQFF. Together with reference TRBV7-2 and TRBJ2-1, the CDR3 gives the full variable domain: GAGVSQSPSNKVTEKGKDVELRCDPISGHTALYWYRQSLGQGLEFLIYFQGNSAPDKSGLPSDRFSAERTGGSVSTLTIQRTQQEDSAVYLCASSLGAGVYNEQFFGPGTRLTVL.

This clonotype was counted a few times. The chain couples TRBV6-2 or TRBV6-3 to TRBJ2-4, with TRBD2 as a possible D gene (5 bases). This CDR3 has 18 residues. In germline, CDR1 is MNHEY, CDR2 SVGEGT. V was shortened by 0 bases and J by 0 bases, with 15 bases between the two germline ends. CDR3 DNA: TGTGCCAGCAGTTACTCCACCCGGCTACGGGGAGCCAAAAACATTCAGTACTTC. It specifies CASSYSTRLRGAKNIQYF.

Only a few counts were recorded for this clonotype. This chain joins TRBV6-5 and TRBJ2-1; 8 nucleotides match TRBD1. The germline V gene encodes CDR1 MNHEY and CDR2 SVGAGI. The CDR3 is 13 residues long. Trimming took 4 bases from V and 9 from J; bases not matched to a gene: 5. The CDR3 region has the DNA TGTGCCAGCAGTTTTACCGGGACAGGTGAGCAGTTCTTC. Translated, it gives CASSFTGTGEQFF.